One TCR beta chain is described in this entry. This entry comes from a study of blood T cell repertoires in COVID-19. Clones were sequenced by immunoSEQ multiplex PCR, and TCRdb holds only the in-frame ones, with some missing. The table lists 250,000 to 300,000 clones, around 88% of them singletons, with over 7.5% in the top ten. The CDR3 has 16 amino acids. Germline CDR1 reads ENHRY; CDR2 reads SYGVKD. V lost 8 bases to trimming and J lost 0 bases; unmatched junction nucleotides: 9. This receptor was identified in a man aged 35 to 55 who had recovered from COVID-19. Sequenced sample: PBMCs or T cells enriched from blood (not recorded which). This chain links TRBV10-3 with TRBJ2-2, with 7 bases fitting TRBD1. As DNA, the CDR3 is TGTGCCATCGAGGACGGGACAGCCACGAACACCGGGGAGCTGTTTTTT. Its translation: CAIEDGTATNTGELFF.